This T cell receptor beta chain was sequenced for a study of cytomegalovirus exposure and HLA in healthy donors. Measured with immunoSEQ multiplex PCR; TCRdb has only the in-frame clones, and not every one. The sample shows roughly 120,000 clones, about nine tenths of them seen only once. Regarding the study as a whole: 164 TCR beta chains were listed as cytomegalovirus-associated. Cytomegalovirus status was reportedly diagnosed by the classifier with high sensitivity and specificity. The majority of TCR sequences were rare, yet some public TCRs appeared in many donors. In vitro experiments confirmed that three CMV-associated chains were specific for CMV antigens.

There are 9 residues in the CDR3. As regards this clone: Its target is unknown.

The clonotype originates from a man aged 18 to 29 in good health and CMV-seronegative. The chain recombines TRBV21-1 with TRBJ2-7; no check of the table's D call, TRBD1, against the DNA was made. TRBV21-1 counts as a pseudogene. Sequenced input: PBMCs. The CDR3 protein is CAKADRADF. As DNA, the CDR3 is TGTGCCAAAGCAGACAGGGCTGACTTC.